This TCR beta chain was recorded in a study of early stage breast cancer tumors (dated by TCRdb to the late 2010s). In the study overall: Of the approximately 15 invasive breast tumors, about 13 were found to be estrogen receptor-positive, progesterone receptor-positive and HER2-negative. Of the 12 ER+/PR+/HER2- tumors, eight were classified as invasive ductal carcinomas and four as invasive lobular carcinomas. On average, each sample got 9 to 10-fold read coverage. The samples as a whole yielded around 2.4 million detected templates, corresponding to 900,000 to 1,100,000 unique clonotypes.

The study profiled bulk TCR beta-chain repertoires in matched peripheral blood, tumor and adjacent normal breast tissue taken from approximately 15 patients with early-stage breast cancer. Before surgery, about 4.5-11 mL of whole blood was collected into EDTA tubes and then processed within 2 hours. Peripheral blood mononuclear cells were isolated by Ficoll-Paque centrifugation in SepMate-50 tubes. PBMCs were cryopreserved in roughly 90% FBS with roughly 10% DMSO in aliquots of roughly 1.9 to 4.5 million cells and stored in liquid nitrogen. Genomic DNA was extracted with the Qiagen AllPrep DNA/RNA Mini kit. What the work shows at the level of the full study, not this receptor alone: Enriched TCRB sequences shared across patients were found to be mostly commonly generated sequences that were unlikely to play an important role in the tumor microenvironment. Tumors showed about 2.5-fold higher T cell density and higher clonality than adjacent normal breast tissue. Analysis by tumor subtype was prevented by the small cohort size. Sequencing bulk genomic DNA from unsorted cells could not capture chain pairing or functional markers like CD4, CD8 and FOXP3. Repertoires from blood and normal breast were more alike than repertoires from blood and tumor, and in about 85% of the 16 patients, comparing each tissue with blood separated tumor from normal.

Each sample was amplified in two independent genomic DNA replicates, using approximately 0.5 ug for blood and around 1.4 ug for tumor or normal breast. TCRB sequencing of genomic DNA was carried out with the ImmunoSeq Intro kit according to the manufacturer's instructions. For absolute quantification, the 31-cycle multiplex PCR included proprietary primers along with spike-in control sequences. Single-end 150-bp reads were used to sequence an 87-bp fragment spanning the CDR3 and the flanking V and J genes. Each lane of an Illumina MiSeq using version 3.0 chemistry carried seven multiplexed samples, with two replicates per sample. Processing in the source paper ran as follows. The vendor's proprietary pipeline processed the raw data and merged both replicates into a single result for each sample. Clonotypes were defined as productive rearrangements sharing the V-gene family, CDR3 amino acid sequence and J-gene segment. Clonality was calculated as 1 minus the normalized Shannon entropy (Pielou evenness) of TCRB abundances. T cell density was estimated by dividing total templates by the number of input cells inferred from the DNA input amount. Recon, run with its default parameters, was used to estimate overall repertoire diversity and clonality. Tumor-enriched clonotypes were defined as having over 0.1% abundance in tumor and at least 32-fold higher abundance than in normal breast. Here the immuneACCESS table is served through TCRdb, limited to in-frame sequences with V and J called. Missing clones are a known gap in these copies; in checked studies unresolved V genes cover under half, and the rest lacks a known reason. That table is the source of V, J and clone size, and D and trimming were worked out from the DNA. This sample comprises about 70,000 clones, approximately 84% of them detected only once. Approximately 4.5% of the sample lies in the top ten.

V and J are trimmed by 0 bases and 7 bases, and the gene matches miss 5 bases of the junction. From the cysteine through the phenylalanine, the CDR3 covers 15 amino acids. This entry keeps only the CDR3 DNA: 45 bases, framed from base 1. CDR1 SGHRS and CDR2 YFSETQ were looked up in the germline V gene. Details on this clone: Its antigen has not been determined. Base qualities were left out, and no much larger clone turns up one base away.

This receptor chain uses TRBV5-1 and TRBJ1-5; 9 of the junction bases match TRBD1. The sample comprised blood. This sequence originates from a person aged 40 to 49 with breast cancer. In nucleotides, the sequence is TGCGCCAGCAGCTTGGGGACAGGGGTTGAGCAGCCCCAGCATTTT. The encoded protein is CASSLGTGVEQPQHF. The reference TRBV5-1 and TRBJ1-5 proteins fill in what lies around the CDR3, so the full variable domain reads KAGVTQTPRYLIKTRGQQVTLSCSPISGHRSVSWYQQTPGQGLQFLFEYFSETQRNKGNFPGRFSGRQFSNSRSEMNVSTLELGDSALYLCASSLGTGVEQPQHFGDGTRLSIL.